One TCR beta chain is described in this entry. Its antigen has not been determined. No quality values exist for individual bases; no much larger clone is one base distant. Read against the paper, the sample's time point label means: baseline before first vaccination. The vaccinee samples were drawn from two UK trials, COV001 and COV002, one of which was a single-blind randomized controlled phase 2/3 trial testing AZD1222 (ChAdOx1 nCoV-19) in healthy adults. Trial participant PBMC samples were collected at day 0 and day 28 after the second dose for TCRbeta chain sequencing. This entry comes from a study of T cell responses to AZD1222 COVID-19 vaccine (dated by TCRdb to about 2021). About the study as a whole: AZD1222 recipients given second doses at about 4 weeks or at about 12 weeks were pooled, since spike-specific TCR depth and breadth were not found to differ between the two schedules. TCR sequencing was performed for roughly 250 trial participants, of whom around 200 were given two doses of AZD1222 and approximately 26 were given two doses of MenACWY control vaccine. Enrollment into the trials was organized by age into subgroups of 18-55, 56-69 and 70-plus years, and those subgroups contained roughly 140, 27 and 60 TCR-sequenced participants, respectively.

The CDR3 regions of human TCRbeta chains were analyzed by immunosequencing. The published analysis was carried out like this. TCRs in the repertoires were matched against a reference library of SARS-CoV-2-specific TCRs that had been generated with the MIRA antigen-specificity platform. Breadth was defined as the fraction of unique TCRs that were SARS-CoV-2-associated. Depth was defined as the fraction of total T cells that were SARS-CoV-2-associated. Using the MIRA data, each spike-specific TCR was assigned both to the spike region to which the TCR was reactive and to a CD4 or CD8 class. Log10-transformed breadth and depth values were compared by one-way ANOVA with Sidak's multiple comparisons tests. As stored in TCRdb, this immuneACCESS dataset retains in-frame rearrangements with V and J assigned. A fraction of the clones does not appear; measured against another copy, unresolved V genes explain less than half of the discrepancy, and the remainder lacks a known reason. That table furnishes V, J and clone size, whereas the DNA furnished D and trimming. In all, the sample holds about 100,000 clones, and about 88% of those were seen once. The top ten clones comprise 1.8% of the sample.

V and J lose 8 bases and 1 base, and a span of 21 bases separates them. The CDR3 measures 18 amino acids from cysteine to phenylalanine. Of the read, only the CDR3 DNA is kept; its 54 bases are in frame from base 1. Per the germline V gene (reference sequence), LNHDA is the CDR1 and SQIVND is the CDR2. Points the paper makes about the study in general: In the small 56-69-year group, the increase in depth fell short of significance, most likely because of low power. Because no day 14 peak-response samples were available, repertoires were characterized only after the peak T cell response. CD4 TCRs associated with the vaccine covered the entire spike protein, and the dominant responses were in regions 160-218 and 743-854. Only five to seven AZD1222 recipients were SARS-CoV-2 seropositive at baseline, limiting conclusions about previously exposed vaccinees. Spike-specific TCR breadth and depth rose significantly after two AZD1222 doses compared with day 0 and with MenACWY recipients. Participants were mostly white British and included more females than males, and it was suggested by the authors that clonal diversity may have been underestimated. Nearly half of unique spike-specific TCRs reportedly recognized epitopes outside regions mutated in the B.1.351 and B.1.1.7 variants.

The sequenced sample was peripheral blood, obtained on day 0 of AZD1222 vaccination. This receptor chain uses TRBV19 and TRBJ2-6; no confident D gene assignment can be made. The sequence came from an adult in good health. For the CDR3, the sequence is CASLGWGGYSSGANVLTF. The nucleotide sequence is TGTGCCAGTCTCGGGTGGGGTGGATATAGTTCTGGGGCCAACGTCCTGACTTTC.